This TCR beta chain originates from a study of blood T cell repertoires in COVID-19. Assay used: immunoSEQ multiplex PCR; TCRdb lists only in-frame clones, some missing. The table records approximately 200,000 clones, around 84% of them present only once. The V segment lost 6 bases and the J segment 6 bases; nucleotides outside the gene matches: 7. This CDR3 is built from 15 residues. Germline assignment: CDR1 SEHNR and CDR2 FQNEAQ (reference sequence). The sequenced sample was peripheral blood. This chain links TRBV7-9 with TRBJ1-6; 8 bases are shared with TRBD1. The receptor comes from a man between 50 and 59 years old who had recovered from COVID-19. The chain's CDR3 is CASSQWDRSNSPLHF. CDR3 nucleotides: TGTGCCAGCAGTCAGTGGGACAGGAGTAATTCACCCCTCCACTTT.